The rows below give T cell receptor beta chains drawn from one sample of a study of blood T cell repertoires in COVID-19. Clones were sequenced by immunoSEQ multiplex PCR, and TCRdb holds only the in-frame ones, with some missing. This table holds roughly 130,000 clones, over 85% found once. The sample taken for sequencing was peripheral blood. These receptor sequences come from a man in his sixties with COVID-19, enrolled during active disease. Each CDR3 is given with its conserved first and last residue. Each record gives: D gene, J gene, V gene, clone size, CDR3 protein, CDR3 DNA. The D gene is left open where the match is weak. Not every row has a clone size; where given, it reads once, few, many or a size class.

TRBD2 | TRBJ2-7 | TRBV28 | few | CASSSPGGSYEQYF | TGTGCCAGCAGTTCCCCGGGAGGCTCCTACGAGCAGTACTTC
. | TRBJ1-5 | TRBV27 | . | CASSFLRHLKNSNQPQHF | TGTGCCAGCAGTTTTCTGAGACACCTCAAAAATAGCAATCAGCCCCAGCATTTT
TRBD1 | TRBJ1-4 | TRBV5-1 | . | CASSLGQGAFNEKLFF | TGCGCCAGCAGCTTGGGGCAGGGGGCCTTTAATGAAAAACTGTTTTTT
. | TRBJ2-1 | TRBV18 | once | CASSPPGIRNNEQFF | TGTGCCAGCTCACCCCCCGGGATACGGAACAATGAGCAGTTCTTC
. | TRBJ1-4 | TRBV7-7 | . | CASSEGGGNEKLFF | TGTGCTAGCAGCGAGGGGGGAGGGAACGAAAAACTGTTTTTT
TRBD1 | TRBJ1-5 | TRBV7-2 | . | CASSYTIAGGSNQPQHF | TGTGCCAGCAGCTATACTATCGCAGGGGGTAGCAATCAGCCCCAGCATTTT
. | TRBJ1-2 | TRBV19 | . | CASSPGLGDGYTF | TGTGCCAGTAGTCCCGGTCTCGGGGATGGCTACACCTTC
TRBD2 | TRBJ2-1 | TRBV10-3 | . | CAIRQGLGVNNEQFF | TGTGCCATCAGACAGGGACTAGGGGTCAACAATGAGCAGTTCTTC
. | TRBJ2-2 | TRBV11-3 | . | CASSSDWGLADNTGELFF | TGTGCCAGCAGCTCCGACTGGGGGCTAGCCGATAACACCGGGGAGCTGTTTTTT
. | TRBJ1-4 | TRBV18 | . | CASSPAPNEKLFF | TGTGCCAGCTCACCGGCCCCAAATGAAAAACTGTTTTTT
TRBD2 | TRBJ2-2 | TRBV30 | once | CAWSVGGVVTGELFF | TGTGCCTGGAGTGTTGGGGGGGTTGTCACCGGGGAGCTGTTTTTT
. | TRBJ1-1 | TRBV30 | . | CAWSHEDTEAFF | TGTGCCTGGAGCCACGAGGACACTGAAGCTTTCTTT
. | TRBJ1-1 | TRBV5-5 | . | CASTVLNTEAFF | TGTGCCAGCACCGTTTTGAACACTGAAGCTTTCTTT
TRBD1 | TRBJ1-2 | TRBV5-1 | . | CASSKGAGDYGYTF | TGCGCCAGCAGTAAGGGGGCGGGCGACTATGGCTACACCTTC
. | TRBJ1-2 | TRBV4-2 | once | CASSQETRVLAGYTF | TGTGCCAGCAGCCAAGAGACCAGGGTGTTGGCAGGCTACACCTTC
TRBD1 | TRBJ1-4 | TRBV3-1/TRBV3-2 | . | CASSQRGQADEKLFF | TGTGCCAGCAGCCAAAGAGGACAGGCGGATGAAAAACTGTTTTTT
. | TRBJ1-4 | TRBV7-8 | . | CASSLGDTNEKLFF | TGTGCCAGCAGCTTAGGGGACACCAATGAAAAACTGTTTTTT
TRBD1 | TRBJ2-3 | TRBV28 | . | CASSSISIIPGQGPDTQYF | TGTGCCAGCAGTTCGATTTCAATAATTCCGGGACAGGGTCCAGATACGCAGTATTTT
. | TRBJ1-1 | TRBV6-6 | . | CASSQGQDRAFF | TGTGCCAGCAGTCAGGGGCAGGATCGGGCTTTCTTT
TRBD1 | TRBJ1-4 | TRBV18 | once | CASSLGTAATNEKLFF | TGTGCCAGCTCACTAGGGACAGCTGCAACTAATGAAAAACTGTTTTTT
. | TRBJ2-6 | TRBV7-9 | once | CASSGRGQGSGANVLTF | TGTGCCAGCAGCGGAAGAGGTCAGGGCTCCGGGGCCAACGTCCTGACTTTC
. | TRBJ1-4 | TRBV9 | . | CASSPRTAHGEKLFF | TGTGCCAGCAGCCCAAGGACAGCGCACGGGGAAAAACTGTTTTTT
. | TRBJ1-1 | TRBV24-1 | once | CATRHDREAFF | TGTGCCACCAGGCATGATAGAGAAGCTTTCTTT
TRBD2 | TRBJ2-2 | TRBV9 | . | CASSPNLGLAGPANTGELFF | TGTGCCAGCAGCCCCAATTTGGGACTAGCGGGACCCGCGAACACCGGGGAGCTGTTTTTT
. | TRBJ2-7 | TRBV3-1/TRBV3-2 | once | CASSQDRGDSSDYEQYF | TGTGCCAGCAGCCAAGATAGAGGGGACTCTTCAGACTACGAGCAGTACTTC
. | TRBJ2-1 | TRBV19 | . | CASTSGAGAEQFF | TGTGCCAGTACCTCGGGGGCGGGAGCTGAGCAGTTCTTC
. | TRBJ1-2 | TRBV9 | . | CASSRLWDNGYTF | TGTGCCAGCAGCAGACTATGGGACAATGGCTACACCTTC
. | TRBJ2-3 | TRBV6-5 | . | CASSYSPTSLDTQYF | TGTGCCAGCAGTTATAGCCCGACTAGTTTAGATACGCAGTATTTT
TRBD2 | TRBJ2-2 | TRBV5-6 | . | CASSSLAGGLPGELFF | TGTGCCAGCAGCTCCTTAGCGGGAGGCCTGCCCGGGGAGCTGTTTTTT
. | TRBJ1-1 | TRBV2 | . | CASNFDTGNTEAFF | TGTGCCAGCAATTTTGACACCGGGAACACTGAAGCTTTCTTT
TRBD2 | TRBJ2-1 | TRBV27 | . | CATLSVAGGLGNEQFF | TGTGCCACCCTGAGCGTAGCGGGAGGGTTAGGCAATGAGCAGTTCTTC